Below are 18 T cell receptor beta chains sequenced from a single sample in a study of T cells in Graves' hyperthyroidism and ophthalmopathy. Amplification targeted TCR beta CDR3 regions from RNA transcripts. First-round RT-PCR of the TCR CDR3 relied on the HTBI primer set. TCRdb ran MiXCR on the multiplex PCR reads and lists one entry per CDR3 protein. The data contain approximately 620,000 distinct CDR3 sequences, more than 11% of them singletons. Sequencing used blood. These receptor sequences come from a woman in her 30s with Graves' hyperthyroidism that later progressed to Graves' ophthalmopathy.

This clonotype was seen ten or more times. The chain recombines TRBV24-1 with TRBJ1-2; D remains ambiguous. Looked up from germline, CDR1 is KGHDR and CDR2 is SFDVKD. The CDR3 totals 15 residues. V gave up 3 bases and J gave up 4 bases, with 14 bases separating them. The DNA of the CDR3 is TGTGCCACCAGTGATACCCTGGCCAGCCCCTATGGCTACACCTTC. Translating it yields CATSDTLASPYGYTF.

In this sample, this clonotype turned up a few times. The chain has TRBV11-3 and TRBJ2-3; the D is unclear. CDR1 is SGHNT, CDR2 YENEEA, per germline. The germline V and J ends were trimmed by 5 bases and 5 bases, with 14 bases remaining between them. CDR3 length: 14 residues. The CDR3 loop is CASSRTLAIDTQYF. CDR3 nucleotides: TGTGCCAGCAGCCGGACCTTAGCAATAGATACGCAGTATTTT.

V gene TRBV4-1 combines with J gene TRBJ1-5; D gene unclear. Trimming removed 4 bases from V and 0 bases from J, with 16 bases in between. This CDR3 has 17 residues. CDR1 is MGHRA and CDR2 is YSYEKL in the germline V gene. In nucleotides, the CDR3 is TGCGCCAGCAGCCCCTTAGTAGGCGTTTATAGCAATCAGCCCCAGCATTTT. Translated, it gives CASSPLVGVYSNQPQHF.

The V and J genes are TRBV12-3 or TRBV12-4 and TRBJ1-6; D may be TRBD1 (5 bases). The CDR3 consists of 13 residues. Trimming stripped 8 bases from V and 9 bases from J, with 14 bases between. The CDR3 DNA sequence: TGTGCCAGCGGATTGGGGGTCGGTTCACCCCTCCACTTT. Translated, it gives CASGLGVGSPLHF.

This chain links TRBV24-1 with TRBJ2-2; TRBD1 is a possible D gene (6 bases). V was trimmed by 4 bases and J by 3 bases, leaving 17 bases between them. This CDR3 contains 17 residues. CDR1 is KGHDR, CDR2 SFDVKD, per germline. The CDR3 DNA is TGTGCCACCAGTGACTACCCGGGTCAGGGGTACACCGGGGAGCTGTTTTTT. Protein product: CATSDYPGQGYTGELFF.

This clonotype was seen many times. The chain recombines TRBV24-1 with TRBJ2-7; D is unresolved. This CDR3 has 11 residues. Trimming removed 2 bases from V and 3 bases from J, with 1 base in between. CDR1 and CDR2 (germline): KGHDR, SFDVKD. The CDR3 bases are TGTGCCACCAGTGATTACTACGAGCAGTACTTC. It encodes CATSDYYEQYF.

Remarks on this clonotype: At one of its ends the junction is not consistent with the germline gene, which may arise from a read error. The gene calls are TRBV6-2 or TRBV6-3 and TRBJ2-5, with TRBD2 matching 15 bases. The CDR3 spans 16 residues. In germline, CDR1 is MNHEY, CDR2 SVGEGT. The CDR3, as DNA: TGTGCCAGCAGTTACCCGGGACTAGCGGGAGGAGAGATCCAGTACTTC. Translated: CASSYPGLAGGEIQYF.

This clonotype has ten or more counts. The chain is built from TRBV7-2 and TRBJ1-5; D gene unclear. Between the trimmed V and J ends, which lost 2 bases and 10 bases, there was a span of 12 bases. Germline V gene lookup returns CDR1 SGHTA and CDR2 FQGNSA. The CDR3 is 13 residues long. CDR3 loop: CASSLNSLLPQHF. The CDR3 DNA follows: TGTGCCAGCAGCTTAAACAGTCTACTACCCCAGCATTTT. Using reference TRBV7-2 and TRBJ1-5 for the parts outside the CDR3, the full variable domain is GAGVSQSPSNKVTEKGKDVELRCDPISGHTALYWYRQSLGQGLEFLIYFQGNSAPDKSGLPSDRFSAERTGGSVSTLTIQRTQQEDSAVYLCASSLNSLLPQHFGDGTRLSIL.

The chain recombines TRBV5-4 with TRBJ1-6; 7 nucleotides agree with TRBD1. The CDR3 length is 15 residues. With 4 bases clipped from V and 7 bases from J, the junction kept 8 bases outside the gene matches. Germline loops: CDR1 SGHNT, CDR2 YYREEE (reference sequence). CDR3 protein: CASSPTGQLNSPLHF. The CDR3 DNA reads as TGTGCCAGCAGCCCGACGGGACAGCTAAATTCACCCCTCCACTTT.

This clonotype came up many times. The chain has TRBV10-3 and TRBJ2-7; 7 bases are shared with TRBD2. Trimming cost V 10 bases and J 4 bases; bases outside gene matches: 16. Germline V CDR1 and CDR2: ENHRY, SYGVKD. CDR3 length: 15 amino acids. CDR3 in DNA: TGTGCCACGCTACCTACCGGGACTACCCTATACGAGCAGTACTTC. This codes for CATLPTGTTLYEQYF.

This clonotype showed up many times. The rearrangement links TRBV28 to TRBJ1-2; no clear D. Germline lookup yields CDR1 MDHEN and CDR2 SYDVKM. V was shortened by 9 bases and J by 7 bases, with 18 bases between the two germline ends. The CDR3 runs to 13 residues. CDR3 DNA sequence: TGTGCCAGTATAAGCGAGGGTCGAGCTGGCTACACCTTC. Residues: CASISEGRAGYTF.

Notes on this clonotype: This sequence may be a read error, since a much larger clone differs from it by one base. The V and J genes are TRBV11-2 and TRBJ1-1; no firm D call. Trimming shortened V by 8 bases and J by 3 bases, and 13 bases separated the two germline ends. Germline CDR1 SGHAT, CDR2 FQNNGV. The CDR3 covers 13 residues. This CDR3 reads CASGTRGYTEAFF. The CDR3 nucleotides read TGTGCCAGCGGCACTCGAGGATACACTGAAGCTTTCTTT.

A few counts support this clonotype. The chain is built from TRBV10-3 and TRBJ2-3; 7 bases are shared with TRBD2. CDR3 length: 14 amino acids. CDR1 is ENHRY and CDR2 is SYGVKD in the germline V gene. Trimming at V came to 10 bases and at J to 5 bases, leaving 12 bases not matched to a gene. In DNA form, the CDR3 reads TGTGCCACTTTGGGGGGGAGGGCCGTAGATACGCAGTATTTT. As protein: CATLGGRAVDTQYF.

This clonotype was counted a few times. The genes are TRBV5-5 and TRBJ1-5; maybe TRBD1 (5 bases). The CDR3 is 18 residues long. CDR1 and CDR2 from the germline V gene are SGHKS and YYEKEE (reference sequence). Trimming removed 6 bases at V and 4 bases at J, with 26 bases between. CDR3 DNA: TGTGCCAGCACAGGAACACTCTCAGCCGGGACGGCTAATCAGCCCCAGCATTTT. It specifies CASTGTLSAGTANQPQHF.

This clonotype appeared many times. The chain combines TRBV15 with TRBJ1-1, with D unclear. Germline V gene data show CDR1 as LNHNV and CDR2 as YYDKDF (reference sequence). V was shortened by 0 bases and J by 7 bases, with 15 bases between the two germline ends. The length of the CDR3 is 15 residues. CDR3 nucleotides: TGTGCCACCAGCAGAGATCGTTTGGTACGCGGTGAAGCTTTCTTT. Encoded protein: CATSRDRLVRGEAFF.

This clonotype was counted many times. The V and J genes are TRBV12-5 and TRBJ2-7; the D is unclear. The CDR3 loop spans 14 amino acids. The ends were cut back, 1 base at V and 3 bases at J, with 10 bases in the middle. The germline V gene encodes CDR1 LGHNT and CDR2 FRNRAP. The CDR3 region is CASGLGVIVYEQYF. DNA for the CDR3: TGTGCTAGTGGTTTGGGCGTCATCGTCTACGAGCAGTACTTC.

This clonotype occurred many times. The rearrangement joins TRBV11-2 to TRBJ2-1; the D gene could be TRBD1 or TRBD2 (5 bases each). The CDR3 extends over 13 amino acids. The V gene lost 5 bases and the J gene lost 6 bases, with 11 bases spanning the gap. Germline-derived CDR1 and CDR2 are SGHAT and FQNNGV. For the CDR3, the DNA is TGTGCCAGCAGCCCTCGGGACGGCAATGAGCAGTTCTTC. It yields the protein CASSPRDGNEQFF.

As to this clonotype: A single base separates this from a much larger clone, so it may be a read error. The chain is built from TRBV29-1 and TRBJ2-1, with TRBD2 matching 13 bases. Germline CDR1 SQVTM, CDR2 ANQGSEA. The CDR3 contains 18 residues. CDR3 sequence (DNA): TGCAGAGCTACCATGTCTAGGACTAGCGGGAGTTTGAGCAATGAGCAGTTCTTC. Protein: CRATMSRTSGSLSNEQFF.